The present T cell receptor (beta chain) was sequenced within a study of blood T cell repertoires in COVID-19. Study information: Specimens from acute and convalescent COVID-19 originated in the United States, Italy and Spain.

Assay used: immunoSEQ multiplex PCR; TCRdb lists only in-frame clones, some missing. The sample lists around 68,000 clones; more than 75% were seen once. Germline V gives CDR1 MDHEN, CDR2 SYDVKM. Trimming stripped 2 bases from V and 1 base from J, with 8 bases between. There are 14 residues in the CDR3. The receptor's source is a human donor in a cohort sampled during active COVID-19. V gene TRBV28 combines with J gene TRBJ1-2; tentative D call: TRBD1 (5 bases). Input material: peripheral blood. CDR3 sequence reads: CASSLGGGNYGYTF. For the CDR3, the DNA is TGTGCCAGCAGTTTAGGGGGAGGTAACTATGGCTACACCTTC.